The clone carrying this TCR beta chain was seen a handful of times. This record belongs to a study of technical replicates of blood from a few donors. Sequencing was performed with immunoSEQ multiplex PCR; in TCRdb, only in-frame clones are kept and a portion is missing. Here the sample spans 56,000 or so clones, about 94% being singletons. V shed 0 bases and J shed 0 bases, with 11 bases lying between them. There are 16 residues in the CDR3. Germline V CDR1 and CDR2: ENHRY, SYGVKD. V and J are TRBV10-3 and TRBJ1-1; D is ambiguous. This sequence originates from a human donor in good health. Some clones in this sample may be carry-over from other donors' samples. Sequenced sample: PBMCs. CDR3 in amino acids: CAISESGWSLNTEAFF. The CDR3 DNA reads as TGTGCCATCAGTGAGTCCGGCTGGAGTCTGAACACTGAAGCTTTCTTT.